These 20 T cell receptor beta chains came from one sample sequenced in a study of blood T cell repertoires in COVID-19. Sequencing was performed with immunoSEQ multiplex PCR; in TCRdb, only in-frame clones are kept and a portion is missing. Altogether 500,000 or so clones are present, 75% to 90% being singletons, with the ten largest covering approximately 0.7%. Sequenced sample: PBMCs or T cells enriched from blood (not recorded which). These receptors came from a woman under 30 who had recovered from COVID-19.

The V gene is TRBV11-2, the J gene TRBJ2-1; 16 nucleotides agree with TRBD2. Trimming at V came to 1 base and at J to 11 bases, leaving 5 bases not matched to a gene. The CDR3 covers 16 residues. CDR1 and CDR2 (germline): SGHAT, FQNNGV. CDR3 protein: CASSLAGTSGGAKQFF. The CDR3 DNA is TGTGCCAGCAGCTTAGCCGGGACTAGCGGGGGGGCGAAGCAGTTCTTC.

The chain couples TRBV27 to TRBJ1-4; 9 nucleotides match TRBD1. The CDR3 sequence is 15 residues long. The V gene's germline CDR1 is MNHEY and CDR2 SMNVEV (reference sequence). V dropped 5 bases and J dropped 6; count of bases not matched to a gene: 7. The CDR3 region is CASSPAGQGDEKLFF. DNA for the CDR3: TGTGCCAGCAGTCCCGCGGGACAGGGAGATGAAAAACTGTTTTTT. The variable domain in full, completed from reference TRBV27 and TRBJ1-4, reads EAQVTQNPRYLITVTGKKLTVTCSQNMNHEYMSWYRQDPGLGLRQIYYSMNVEVTDKGDVPEGYKVSRKEKRNFPLILESPSPNQTSLYFCASSPAGQGDEKLFFGSGTQLSVL.

There are a few counts of this clone. This sequence joins TRBV5-1 and TRBJ1-1; no clear D gene. Trimming cost V 7 bases and J 4 bases, with 17 bases left between them. Germline V gene lookup returns CDR1 SGHRS and CDR2 YFSETQ. This CDR3 contains 14 residues. The CDR3 DNA is TGCGCCAGCGCTCCGGTCGGGGAGGTCACTGAAGCTTTCTTT. It specifies CASAPVGEVTEAFF.

The chain combines TRBV30 with TRBJ1-3; unclear D gene. The V end was cut by 4 bases, the J end by 4 bases, with 14 bases between. Germline CDR1 and CDR2: GTSNPN and SVGIG (reference sequence). This CDR3 has 14 residues. The CDR3 reads CAWNPASRGNTIYF. The CDR3 coding sequence is TGTGCCTGGAATCCCGCCAGCAGGGGAAACACCATATATTTT. The whole variable domain, remainder taken from reference TRBV30 and TRBJ1-3, is SQTIHQWPATLVQPVGSPLSLECTVEGTSNPNLYWYRQAAGRGLQLLFYSVGIGQISSEVPQNLSASRPQDRQFILSSKKLLLSDSGFYLCAWNPASRGNTIYFGEGSWLTVV.

On this clone: Other DNA sequences in this sample translate to the same CDR3. The V gene is TRBV19, the J gene TRBJ1-1; D remains unclear. CDR1 LNHDA and CDR2 SQIVND come from the germline V gene (reference sequence). Trimming pared 0 bases from V and 1 base from J, leaving 3 bases between. The CDR3 spans 13 residues. The CDR3, as DNA: TGTGCCAGTAGTATAGACCGGAACACTGAAGCTTTCTTT. Translating it yields CASSIDRNTEAFF.

The V gene is TRBV11-3, the J gene TRBJ2-5, with D unclear. Between the trimmed V and J ends, which lost 5 bases and 5 bases, there was a span of 12 bases. This CDR3 has 13 residues. The V gene's germline CDR1 is SGHNT and CDR2 YENEEA. The CDR3 region is CASSTISQETQYF. The CDR3 DNA reads TGTGCCAGCAGCACGATCTCCCAGGAGACCCAGTACTTC.

The chain has TRBV30 and TRBJ1-1; perhaps TRBD1 as D (6 bases). The CDR3 extends over 15 amino acids. V lost 4 bases and J 5 bases, leaving 20 bases between the germline ends. Germline lookup yields CDR1 GTSNPN and CDR2 SVGIG (reference sequence). The CDR3 coding sequence is TGTGCCTGGACGGGCGGGGGGCGAGTGTTTACTGAAGCTTTCTTT. It specifies CAWTGGGRVFTEAFF. Together with reference TRBV30 and TRBJ1-1, the CDR3 gives the full variable domain: SQTIHQWPATLVQPVGSPLSLECTVEGTSNPNLYWYRQAAGRGLQLLFYSVGIGQISSEVPQNLSASRPQDRQFILSSKKLLLSDSGFYLCAWTGGGRVFTEAFFGQGTRLTVV.

The rearrangement uses TRBV19 and TRBJ2-1, with D hard to call. The germline V gene encodes CDR1 LNHDA and CDR2 SQIVND (reference sequence). V shed 0 bases and J shed 5 bases, with 5 bases lying between them. This CDR3 has 13 amino acids. The CDR3: CASSIEYNNEQFF. In nucleotides, the CDR3 is TGTGCCAGTAGTATAGAGTACAACAATGAGCAGTTCTTC.

This chain links TRBV27 with TRBJ2-5; 8 positions match TRBD2. Germline V gene sequence: CDR1 MNHEY, CDR2 SMNVEV (reference sequence). There are 16 residues in the CDR3. V gave up 0 bases and J gave up 5 bases; unmatched junction bases: 8. The CDR3 sequence: CASSLSFSGGGETQYF. The CDR3 nucleotides read TGTGCCAGCAGTTTATCCTTTAGTGGCGGGGGGGAGACCCAGTACTTC.

The chain recombines TRBV6-5 with TRBJ1-1, with TRBD1 as a possible D gene (6 bases). Germline V gene sequence: CDR1 MNHEY, CDR2 SVGAGI. V was shortened by 6 bases and J by 1 base, with 15 bases between the two germline ends. This CDR3 comprises 15 residues. The CDR3: CASSLQGWTNTEAFF. The DNA for the CDR3 is TGTGCCAGCAGCCTACAGGGTTGGACGAACACTGAAGCTTTCTTT.

This clone was counted between two and nine times. This chain connects TRBV6-1 to TRBJ2-7; no reliable D call. The V and J ends lost 3 bases and 3 bases respectively, with 6 bases between them. The CDR3 extends over 12 amino acids. Per the germline V gene, CDR1 is MNHNS and CDR2 is SASEGT. The CDR3 spells CASSDAYYEQYF. CDR3 sequence (DNA): TGTGCCAGCAGTGATGCCTACTACGAGCAGTACTTC.

This clone was seen a single time. The chain recombines TRBV19 with TRBJ1-5, with 8 bases matching TRBD1. From germline, CDR1 is LNHDA and CDR2 SQIVND (reference sequence). This CDR3 contains 16 residues. Germline trimming cut 3 bases from V and 5 bases from J; bases unmatched to any gene: 9. The CDR3: CASSIRSTGGDQPQHF. The CDR3 DNA reads TGTGCCAGTAGTATTAGGTCCACAGGGGGTGATCAGCCCCAGCATTTT. Based on the CDR3 plus reference TRBV19 and TRBJ1-5, the full variable domain is DGGITQSPKYLFRKEGQNVTLSCEQNLNHDAMYWYRQDPGQGLRLIYYSQIVNDFQKGDIAEGYSVSREKKESFPLTVTSAQKNPTAFYLCASSIRSTGGDQPQHFGDGTRLSIL.

The chain is built from TRBV4-1 and TRBJ1-4; 12 bases are a match to TRBD1. The CDR3 is 14 amino acids. Germline CDR1 and CDR2: MGHRA and YSYEKL. J was trimmed by 7 bases and V by 6 bases; bases with no gene match: 3. The CDR3: CASSPGQGAEKLFF. Here the CDR3 DNA reads TGCGCCAGCAGTCCGGGACAGGGGGCTGAAAAACTGTTTTTT.

This chain joins TRBV2 and TRBJ2-4; 7 positions agree with TRBD1. Germline loops: CDR1 SNHLY, CDR2 FYNNEI. This CDR3 is 13 amino acids long. Trimming removed 4 bases from V and 5 bases from J; junction bases left unmatched: 2. CDR3 amino acids: CASSGGTENIQYF. The CDR3 DNA follows: TGTGCCAGCAGTGGGGGGACAGAAAACATTCAGTACTTC.

The V and J genes are TRBV4-1 and TRBJ2-4; tentative D call: TRBD1 (7 bases). Germline V CDR1 and CDR2: MGHRA, YSYEKL. Between the trimmed V and J ends, which lost 4 bases and 0 bases, there was a span of 25 bases. The CDR3 extends over 20 amino acids. The CDR3 nucleotides read TGCGCCAGCAGCCCTGGAGGGGGGACAGCTAACCGTCTAGCCAAAAACATTCAGTACTTC. As protein: CASSPGGGTANRLAKNIQYF.

The rearrangement uses TRBV7-2 and TRBJ1-4; TRBD1 might be the D (6 bases). Germline CDR1 SGHTA, CDR2 FQGNSA. Trimming left V 4 bases short and J 3 bases short, with 21 bases between. This CDR3 has 18 amino acids. CDR3 bases: TGTGCCAGCAGCTCTAAACAGGGTACCCTTGTGTCTAATGAAAAACTGTTTTTT. It encodes CASSSKQGTLVSNEKLFF.

The genes are TRBV5-1 and TRBJ2-5; TRBD2 matches 7 bases. J lost 7 bases, V lost 0 bases, and 3 bases had no gene match. Germline CDR1 reads SGHRS; CDR2 reads YFSETQ. The CDR3 contains 13 residues. The DNA of the CDR3 is TGCGCCAGCAGCTTGGAAGGGGAGGGGACCCAGTACTTC. This encodes CASSLEGEGTQYF.

This sequence joins TRBV11-2 and TRBJ1-5; TRBD1 aligns across 7 bases. CDR1 is SGHAT and CDR2 is FQNNGV in the germline V gene. This CDR3 is 15 amino acids long. V lost 4 bases to trimming and J lost 4 bases; unmatched junction nucleotides: 7. The CDR3 DNA is TGTGCCAGCAGCTACACAGGGGCACCTAATCAGCCCCAGCATTTT. As protein: CASSYTGAPNQPQHF.

The V and J genes are TRBV6-4 and TRBJ1-1, with a tentative D call TRBD1 (5 bases). With 4 bases removed from V and 1 base from J, the gap between germline ends came to 10 bases. CDR1 and CDR2 from the germline V gene are MRHNA and SNTAGT. The CDR3 loop spans 14 amino acids. CDR3 in DNA: TGTGCCAGCAGTGCAGGGCCTTCGAACACTGAAGCTTTCTTT. Protein sequence: CASSAGPSNTEAFF.

The rearrangement links TRBV6-2 or TRBV6-3 to TRBJ1-2; the D gene is possibly TRBD1 (5 bases). This CDR3 has 18 amino acids. V lost 5 bases, J lost 7 bases, and 29 bases lay in between. CDR1 is MNHEY and CDR2 is SVGEGT in the germline V gene. CDR3 region: CASSLEGRTKRREPGYTF. CDR3 in DNA: TGTGCCAGCAGTCTAGAAGGTCGGACAAAGAGGCGAGAACCTGGCTACACCTTC.